The 19 T cell receptor beta chains below all came from one sample that was sequenced in a study of blood T cells in healthy people across ages (dated by TCRdb to 2015 to 2017). Library method: 5' RACE. Sequencing was performed on an Illumina HiSeq 2500. A second PCR of roughly 7 to 11 cycles was performed with a sample-barcoded 5' primer and a J-beta primer mix. Clones were called with MiXCR by TCRdb after fastp trimmed the public reads at Q25, and only in-frame beta chains were retained. Under each unique CDR3 protein, matching rows form one entry showing the most common genes and DNA. The sample table contains over 700,000 distinct CDR3 sequences; only one count was recorded for about 55% of them. Of the sample, about 42% is held by the ten largest clones. Sequencing input: blood. These receptors came from a man aged 80 or over in good health.

The chain joins TRBV28 to TRBJ1-2; D gene ambiguous. The CDR3 consists of 13 residues. Germline V lookup: CDR1 MDHEN, CDR2 SYDVKM. V dropped 7 bases and J dropped 2 bases, with 11 bases sitting between them. The CDR3 nucleotides read TGTGCCAGCACTCGATCTGGGAACTATGGCTACACCTTC. Encoded protein: CASTRSGNYGYTF.

V usage is TRBV4-1 and J usage is TRBJ2-1, with 7 bases lining up with TRBD2. The CDR3 length is 16 residues. V shed 4 bases, J shed 6 bases, and the junction held 12 bases outside the gene matches. Germline CDR1 is MGHRA and CDR2 is YSYEKL. In nucleotides, the CDR3 is TGCGCCAGCAGCCTCGGAACGGGGGGACGCCGCAATGAGCAGTTCTTC. Its translation is CASSLGTGGRRNEQFF.

This clonotype was observed a single time. DNA for the CDR3: TGTGCCAGCACCTCCGGGGTAGGAATCGGGGAGCTGTTTTTT. Translation: CASTSGVGIGELFF. V and J are TRBV11-1 and TRBJ2-2; tentative D call: TRBD2 (5 bases). The CDR3 totals 14 residues. Germline CDR1 is SGHAT and CDR2 is FQDESV (reference sequence). Trimming removed 7 bases from V and 7 bases from J, with 16 bases in between.

The chain joins TRBV20-1 to TRBJ2-7; TRBD1 might be the D (6 bases). Germline V CDR1 and CDR2: DFQATT, SNEGSKA (reference sequence). This CDR3 region has 12 residues. Between the trimmed V and J ends, which lost 5 bases and 2 bases, there was a span of 10 bases. The CDR3 here is CSAYRDTYEQYF. CDR3 bases: TGCAGTGCTTACCGGGACACCTACGAGCAGTACTTC.

The chain combines TRBV29-1 with TRBJ2-2; 9 bases line up with TRBD2. V shed 4 bases, J shed 4 bases, and the junction held 13 bases outside the gene matches. The CDR3 length is 17 residues. Germline CDR1 and CDR2: SQVTM and ANQGSEA. CDR3 in amino acids: CSVGGLAGPKGTGELFF. CDR3 bases: TGCAGCGTTGGCGGGCTAGCGGGACCAAAGGGCACCGGGGAGCTGTTTTTT.

The CDR3 DNA is TGTGCCAGCAGTCCCGGGACTTCCACCGGGGAGCTGTTTTTT. Amino acid sequence: CASSPGTSTGELFF. The chain carries TRBV27 and TRBJ2-2; D may be TRBD2 (6 bases). Germline V gives CDR1 MNHEY, CDR2 SMNVEV (reference sequence). The CDR3 totals 14 residues. V was clipped by 5 bases and J by 4 bases, with 11 bases between them.

This clonotype was detected only once. This chain joins TRBV14 and TRBJ2-3, with 8 bases identical to TRBD2. This CDR3 spans 17 amino acids. J was trimmed by 4 bases and V by 2 bases; bases with no gene match: 11. CDR1 and CDR2 from the germline V gene are SGHDN and FVKESK. The CDR3 region has the DNA TGTGCCAGCAGCCAACCGGGGACTAGTAAATCCGCAGATACGCAGTATTTT. It encodes CASSQPGTSKSADTQYF.

The chain couples TRBV20-1 to TRBJ2-3, with 14 bases lining up with TRBD2. After removal of 5 bases from V and 3 bases from J, the junction contained 4 bases not matched to a gene. Germline V gives CDR1 DFQATT, CDR2 SNEGSKA (reference sequence). The CDR3 consists of 15 residues. CDR3 loop: CSALGLAGATDTQYF. Here the CDR3 DNA reads TGCAGTGCTCTGGGACTAGCGGGAGCAACAGATACGCAGTATTTT.

V and J are TRBV5-1 and TRBJ2-1; weak D call: TRBD2 (5 bases). CDR1 is SGHRS, CDR2 YFSETQ, per germline. The CDR3 is made up of 14 amino acids. V lost 2 bases to trimming and J lost 7 bases, with 13 bases between them. CDR3 sequence (DNA): TGCGCCAGCAGCTTAGAGGGAGTAGGGAATGAGCAGTTCTTC. It codes for CASSLEGVGNEQFF.

The chain links TRBV6-6 to TRBJ2-1; TRBD2 aligns across 9 bases. Germline loops: CDR1 MNHNY, CDR2 SVGAGI (reference sequence). CDR3 length equals 14 residues. J was trimmed by 9 bases and V by 5 bases; bases with no gene match: 8. This chain's CDR3 is CASSGSGRRGEQFF. Written as DNA, the CDR3 is TGTGCCAGCAGTGGTAGCGGGAGAAGGGGTGAGCAGTTCTTC.

Ten or more counts support this clonotype. The CDR3 region has the DNA TGCAGCGTTGATACACCGCCGTCGGATACGCAGTATTTT. It is translated as CSVDTPPSDTQYF. The chain is built from TRBV29-1 and TRBJ2-3; D not resolved. From germline, CDR1 is SQVTM and CDR2 ANQGSEA. The CDR3 runs to 13 residues. Between the trimmed V and J ends, which lost 3 bases and 6 bases, there was a span of 13 bases.

The gene calls are TRBV20-1 and TRBJ2-5, with 11 nucleotides matching TRBD2. This CDR3 region has 14 residues. With V trimmed by 1 base and J by 2 bases, 0 bases remained unmatched. The V gene's germline CDR1 is DFQATT and CDR2 SNEGSKA (reference sequence). DNA for the CDR3: TGCAGTGCTAGAGCTAGCGGGAGGCAAGAGACCCAGTACTTC. It yields the protein CSARASGRQETQYF.

The V gene is TRBV10-3, the J gene TRBJ2-7; tentatively, D is TRBD2 (5 bases). The V gene lost 2 bases and the J gene lost 1 base, with 12 bases spanning the gap. Germline V gene data show CDR1 as ENHRY and CDR2 as SYGVKD. The CDR3 contains 15 residues. The CDR3 nucleotides read TGTGCCATCAGTGAGAGGGAGATCGGATCCTACGAGCAGTACTTC. This gives the protein CAISEREIGSYEQYF.

This clonotype was found a few times. CDR3 region: CASTRGGSSYEQYF. The CDR3 DNA is TGTGCCAGCACCCGAGGGGGGTCCTCCTACGAGCAGTACTTC. V usage is TRBV6-1 and J usage is TRBJ2-7; the D call may be TRBD1 or TRBD2 (6 bases each). Germline V gene data show CDR1 as MNHNS and CDR2 as SASEGT. The CDR3 loop spans 14 amino acids. Trimming removed 7 bases from V and 0 bases from J, with 13 bases in between.

This clonotype showed up just a few times. The chain has TRBV7-2 and TRBJ1-2; D is unresolved. CDR1 and CDR2 (germline): SGHTA, FQGNSA. This CDR3 comprises 13 residues. Trimming shortened V by 0 bases and J by 5 bases, and 7 bases separated the two germline ends. The CDR3 nucleotides are TGTGCCAGCAGCTTAGCCCAGTTGTATGGCTACACCTTC. This translates into CASSLAQLYGYTF.

The chain links TRBV29-1 to TRBJ1-1; D not resolved. The CDR3 is made up of 14 amino acids. Trimming took off 1 base at V and 4 bases at J, with 13 bases between the two ends. Germline V CDR1 and CDR2: SQVTM, ANQGSEA. DNA of the CDR3: TGCAGCGTTGAAGGGCGGGGAGGGAGCACTGAAGCTTTCTTT. The encoded protein is CSVEGRGGSTEAFF.

The V gene is TRBV20-1, the J gene TRBJ2-7, with D possibly matching TRBD1 (5 bases). V gave up 6 bases and J gave up 0 bases, with 15 bases separating them. The germline V gene has CDR1 DFQATT and CDR2 SNEGSKA (reference sequence). The CDR3 is 14 amino acids. CDR3 DNA sequence: TGCAGTGCCCGCTACGCTGGGGCCTCCTACGAGCAGTACTTC. Protein product: CSARYAGASYEQYF.

This clonotype was counted only a few times. The chain is built from TRBV6-1 and TRBJ1-2; no clear D gene. V lost 2 bases, J lost 4 bases, and 5 bases lay in between. This CDR3 region has 12 residues. Germline loops: CDR1 MNHNS, CDR2 SASEGT. The CDR3 DNA reads TGTGCCAGCAGTGAACCAGGCTATGGCTACACCTTC. As protein: CASSEPGYGYTF.

V and J are TRBV5-6 and TRBJ2-5; TRBD2 is a possible D gene (6 bases). CDR3 length: 16 residues. Trimming left V 3 bases short and J 2 bases short, with 17 bases between. Germline CDR1 and CDR2: SGHDT and YYEEEE. In DNA, the CDR3 is TGTGCCAGCAGCTCCTTTGGAGGGAGGAGGCAAGAGACCCAGTACTTC. Protein product: CASSSFGGRRQETQYF.